This T cell receptor beta chain comes out of a study of blood T cell repertoires in COVID-19. This clone was detected ten times or more. Method: immunoSEQ multiplex PCR; TCRdb's copy keeps in-frame clones and lacks some. This repertoire shows over 70,000 clones, more than 65% found once; its top ten account for around 30%. The trim removed 6 bases at V and 7 bases at J, leaving 3 bases unmatched. The CDR3 has 14 residues. CDR1 and CDR2 (germline): SNHLY, FYNNEI. The sample comprised peripheral blood. This sequence was found in a human donor in a cohort sampled during active COVID-19. The chain links TRBV2 to TRBJ1-6; TRBD1 agrees at 10 bases. The CDR3 DNA follows: TGTGCCAGCAGGGCGACAGGGGGCAATTCACCCCTCCACTTT. Translation gives CASRATGGNSPLHF.